The clone carrying this TCR beta chain was detected only a few times. Its antigen remains unknown. The data were taken from a study of response to subunit inactivated influenza vaccine. Trimming removed 3 bases at V and 6 bases at J, with 15 bases between. Looked up from germline, CDR1 is SQVTM and CDR2 is ANQGSEA. The CDR3 consists of 14 residues. Each CDR3 protein is one row after TCRdb ran MiXCR on the RT-PCR reads. The sample shows about half a million distinct CDR3 sequences, approximately 24% of them seen only once. Study findings and constraints: Few new T cells, the authors suggested, are recruited by each seasonal influenza vaccination.

The sequence was collected from a man between 45 and 60 years old who received an inactivated influenza vaccine. The sample was CD4+ T cells sorted from PBMCs, taken roughly 5 days after vaccination. The genes are TRBV29-1 and TRBJ2-1, with D possibly being TRBD2 (6 bases). The DNA for the CDR3 is TGCAGCGTTGAGAGCGGGTCCTTGGGCAATGAGCAGTTCTTC. It encodes CSVESGSLGNEQFF.